This T cell receptor (beta chain) was captured in a study of blood T cell repertoires in COVID-19. Clones were read by immunoSEQ multiplex PCR, and TCRdb kept only the in-frame ones, dropping some. The sample has some 100,000 clones; 86% are singletons. V was shortened by 2 bases and J by 6 bases, with 7 bases between the two germline ends. The CDR3 runs 13 residues. From germline, CDR1 is MNHEY and CDR2 SVGAGI. This TCR was recovered from a man aged 50 or older with acute or convalescent COVID-19. V usage is TRBV6-5 and J usage is TRBJ2-2, with a tentative D call TRBD1 (5 bases). Material for sequencing was peripheral blood. CDR3 in amino acids: CASSYARAGELFF. CDR3 coding DNA: TGTGCCAGCAGTTACGCCAGGGCCGGGGAGCTGTTTTTT.